This T cell receptor beta chain was identified during a study of shared clonotypes between healthy human individuals. On the study more broadly: Three plates were used per donor for CD4 naive, three for CD4 memory, two for CD8 naive and one for CD8 memory.

Trimming removed 6 bases from V and 4 bases from J; junction bases left unmatched: 8. CDR1 and CDR2 (germline): SGDLS, YYNGEE. The CDR3 runs to 15 residues. The data were produced by immunoSEQ multiplex PCR, yet TCRdb's version contains in-frame clones alone and is incomplete. The table has 2 million to 2.5 million clones, approximately 93% seen once. This chain links TRBV9 with TRBJ2-1; 9 bases match TRBD2. This receptor was obtained from a man between 18 and 35 years old in good health. Some clones in this sample may be carry-over from other donors' samples. Sequenced input: naive CD4+ T cells from PBMCs. Subset indicated: CD45RA+ positively selected. Here the CDR3 reads CASTGGGGRYNEQFF. The CDR3 DNA sequence: TGTGCCAGCACCGGCGGGGGGGGCCGGTACAATGAGCAGTTCTTC.